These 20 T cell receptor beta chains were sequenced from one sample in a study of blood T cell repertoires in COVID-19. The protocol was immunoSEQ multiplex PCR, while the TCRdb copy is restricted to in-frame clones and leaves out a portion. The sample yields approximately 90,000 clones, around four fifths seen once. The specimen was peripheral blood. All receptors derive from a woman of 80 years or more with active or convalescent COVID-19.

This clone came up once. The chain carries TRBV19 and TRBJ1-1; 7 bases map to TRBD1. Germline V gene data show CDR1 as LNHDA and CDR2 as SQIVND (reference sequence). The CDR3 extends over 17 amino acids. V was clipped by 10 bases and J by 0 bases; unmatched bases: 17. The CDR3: CATEYTGDNSMNTEAFF. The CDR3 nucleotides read TGTGCCACGGAATATACAGGGGATAACAGCATGAACACTGAAGCTTTCTTT.

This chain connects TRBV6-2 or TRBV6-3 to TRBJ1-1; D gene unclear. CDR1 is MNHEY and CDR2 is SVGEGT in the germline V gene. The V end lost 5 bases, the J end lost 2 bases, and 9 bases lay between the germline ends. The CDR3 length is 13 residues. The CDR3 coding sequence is TGTGCCAGCAGTACAGAGTCCAACACTGAAGCTTTCTTT. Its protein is CASSTESNTEAFF.

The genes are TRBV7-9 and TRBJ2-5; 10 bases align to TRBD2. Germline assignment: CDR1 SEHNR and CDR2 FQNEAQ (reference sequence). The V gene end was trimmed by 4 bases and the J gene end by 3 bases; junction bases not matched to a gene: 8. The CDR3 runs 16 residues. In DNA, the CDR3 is TGTGCCAGCAGCTCCGAGATACTAGCGGGGAAAGAGACCCAGTACTTC. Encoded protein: CASSSEILAGKETQYF. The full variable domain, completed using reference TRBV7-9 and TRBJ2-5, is DTGVSQNPRHKITKRGQNVTFRCDPISEHNRLYWYRQTLGQGPEFLTYFQNEAQLEKSRLLSDRFSAERPKGSFSTLEIQRTEQGDSAMYLCASSSEILAGKETQYFGPGTRLLVL.

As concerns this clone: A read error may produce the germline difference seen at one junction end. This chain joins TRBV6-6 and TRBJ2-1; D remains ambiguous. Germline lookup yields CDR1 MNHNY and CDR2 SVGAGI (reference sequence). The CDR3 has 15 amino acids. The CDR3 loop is CASSYSKTYLDEQFF. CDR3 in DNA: TGTGCCAGCAGTTACTCGAAGACTTATCTCGATGAACAGTTCTTC.

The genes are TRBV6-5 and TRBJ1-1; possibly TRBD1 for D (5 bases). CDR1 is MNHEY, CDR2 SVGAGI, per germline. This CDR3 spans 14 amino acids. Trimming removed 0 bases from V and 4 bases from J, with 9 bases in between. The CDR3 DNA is TGTGCCAGCAGTTACTCGAGGGGACTCACTGAAGCTTTCTTT. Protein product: CASSYSRGLTEAFF.

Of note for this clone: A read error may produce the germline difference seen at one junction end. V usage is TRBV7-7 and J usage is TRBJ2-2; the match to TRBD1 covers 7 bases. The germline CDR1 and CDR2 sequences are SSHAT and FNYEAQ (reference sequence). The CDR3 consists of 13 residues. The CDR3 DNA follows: TGTGCTAGCAGCGACAGGGCGACCGGGGAGCTGTTTTTT. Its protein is CASSDRATGELFF.

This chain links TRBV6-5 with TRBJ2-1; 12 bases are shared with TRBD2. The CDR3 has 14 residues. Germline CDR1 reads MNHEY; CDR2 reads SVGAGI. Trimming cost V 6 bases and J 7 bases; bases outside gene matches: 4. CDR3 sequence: CASRTSGSRNEQFF. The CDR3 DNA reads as TGTGCCAGCAGGACTAGCGGGAGTAGAAATGAGCAGTTCTTC.

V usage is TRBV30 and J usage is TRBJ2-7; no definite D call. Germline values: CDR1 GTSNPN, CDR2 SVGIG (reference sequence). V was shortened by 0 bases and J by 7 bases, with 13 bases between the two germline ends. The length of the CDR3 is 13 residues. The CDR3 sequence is CAWSVTGFGEQYF. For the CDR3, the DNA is TGTGCCTGGAGTGTGACGGGTTTTGGGGAGCAGTACTTC.

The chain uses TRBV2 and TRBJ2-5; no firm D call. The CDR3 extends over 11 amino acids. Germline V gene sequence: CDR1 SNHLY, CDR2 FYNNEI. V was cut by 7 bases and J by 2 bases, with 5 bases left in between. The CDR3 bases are TGTGCCAGCACAGTACAAGAGACCCAGTACTTC. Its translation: CASTVQETQYF.

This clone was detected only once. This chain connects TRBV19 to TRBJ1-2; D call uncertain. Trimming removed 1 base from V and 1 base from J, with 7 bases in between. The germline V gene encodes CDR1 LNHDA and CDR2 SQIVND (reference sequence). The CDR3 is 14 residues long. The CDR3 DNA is TGTGCCAGTAGTATAGTAGCGGTTAACTATGGCTACACCTTC. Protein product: CASSIVAVNYGYTF.

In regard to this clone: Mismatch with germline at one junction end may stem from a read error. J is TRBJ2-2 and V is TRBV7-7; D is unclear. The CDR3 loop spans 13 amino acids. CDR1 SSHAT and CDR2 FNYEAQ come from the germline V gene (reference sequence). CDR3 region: CASSESNTGELFF. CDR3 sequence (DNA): TGTGCTAGCAGCGAGTCTAACACCGGGGAGCTGTTTTTT.

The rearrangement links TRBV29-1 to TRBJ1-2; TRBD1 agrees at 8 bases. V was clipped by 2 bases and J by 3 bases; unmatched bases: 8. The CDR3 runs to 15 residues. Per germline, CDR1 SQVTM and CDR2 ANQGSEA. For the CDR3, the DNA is TGCAGCGTTGAAATCCGGCAGGGGGCGGACTATGGCTACACCTTC. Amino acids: CSVEIRQGADYGYTF.

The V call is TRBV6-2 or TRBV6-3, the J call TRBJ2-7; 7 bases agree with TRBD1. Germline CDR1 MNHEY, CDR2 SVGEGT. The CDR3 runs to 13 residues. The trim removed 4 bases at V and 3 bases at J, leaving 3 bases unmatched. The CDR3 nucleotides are TGTGCCAGCAGTTGGGACAGCAGCTACGAGCAGTACTTC. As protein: CASSWDSSYEQYF.

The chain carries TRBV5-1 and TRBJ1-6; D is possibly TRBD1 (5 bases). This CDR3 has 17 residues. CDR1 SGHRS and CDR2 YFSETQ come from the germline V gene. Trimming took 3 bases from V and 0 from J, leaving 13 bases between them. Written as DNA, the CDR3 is TGCGCCAGCAGCTCGGAGACAGCCAGCTCCTATAATTCACCCCTCCACTTT. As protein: CASSSETASSYNSPLHF.

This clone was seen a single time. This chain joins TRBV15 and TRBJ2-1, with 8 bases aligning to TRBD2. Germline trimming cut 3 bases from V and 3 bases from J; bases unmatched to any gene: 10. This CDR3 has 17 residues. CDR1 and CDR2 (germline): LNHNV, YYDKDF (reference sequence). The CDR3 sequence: CATSRRRGAGGYNEQFF. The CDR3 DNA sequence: TGTGCCACCAGCAGGAGGAGAGGGGCGGGAGGCTACAATGAGCAGTTCTTC.

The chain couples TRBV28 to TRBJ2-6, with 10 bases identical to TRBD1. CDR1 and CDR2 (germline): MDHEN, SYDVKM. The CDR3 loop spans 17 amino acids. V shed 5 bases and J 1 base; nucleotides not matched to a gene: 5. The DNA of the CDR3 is TGTGCCAGCAGTCCGGGACAGGGGAGGTCTGGGGCCAACGTCCTGACTTTC. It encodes CASSPGQGRSGANVLTF.

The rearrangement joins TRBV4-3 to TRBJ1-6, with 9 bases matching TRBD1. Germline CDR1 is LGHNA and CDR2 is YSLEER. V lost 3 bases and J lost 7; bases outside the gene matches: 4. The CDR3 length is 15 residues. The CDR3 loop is CASSQTGGGNSPLHF. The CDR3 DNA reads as TGCGCCAGCAGCCAGACAGGGGGGGGCAATTCACCCCTCCACTTT.

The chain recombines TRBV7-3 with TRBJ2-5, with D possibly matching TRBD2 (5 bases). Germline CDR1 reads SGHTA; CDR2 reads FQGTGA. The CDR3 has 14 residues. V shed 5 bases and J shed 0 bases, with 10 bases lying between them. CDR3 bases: TGTGCCAGCAGCCGCGGCGGGTACCAAGAGACCCAGTACTTC. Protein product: CASSRGGYQETQYF.

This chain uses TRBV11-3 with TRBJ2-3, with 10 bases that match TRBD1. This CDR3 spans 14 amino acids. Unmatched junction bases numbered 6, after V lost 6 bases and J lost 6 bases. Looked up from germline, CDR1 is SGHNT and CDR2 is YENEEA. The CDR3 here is CASRPGQGMDTQYF. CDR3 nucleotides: TGTGCCAGCAGGCCGGGACAGGGGATGGATACGCAGTATTTT.

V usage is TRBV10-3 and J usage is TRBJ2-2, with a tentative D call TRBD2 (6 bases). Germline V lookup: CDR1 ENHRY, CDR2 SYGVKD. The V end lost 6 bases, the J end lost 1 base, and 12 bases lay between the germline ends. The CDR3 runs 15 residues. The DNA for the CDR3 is TGTGCCATCAGCGGGGGATTGCAGAACACCGGGGAGCTGTTTTTT. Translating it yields CAISGGLQNTGELFF.